Listed below are T cell receptor beta chains from one sample, sequenced in a study of glioma-infiltrating T cells. TCRdb re-derived calls from the multiplex PCR reads in MiXCR, one entry per CDR3 protein. The sample carries around 350,000 distinct CDR3 sequences, 35% to 45% recorded once. Sequencing was done on a sample of glioma tissue, nonneoplastic brain tissue, or PBMCs (not recorded which). The receptors were gathered from a human donor with low-grade glioma or glioblastoma, undergoing nonglioma brain surgery, or in good health (not recorded which). Each CDR3 is given with its conserved first and last residue. A row's size may be missing; if present it is once, few, many or a size class.

>many|TRBV6-1
CASSRRQGGSYEQYF
>NA|TRBV4-2
CASSQADRREEFF
>NA|TRBV7-9
CASSAPPGRVSYNEQFF
>NA|TRBV20-1
CSALGTSAKETQYF
>many|TRBV6-2/TRBV6-3
CASSKRLAGGHNEQFF
>few|TRBV20-1
CSATRTGTNEKLFF
>NA|TRBV4-1
CANSQDLRTNLREQFF
>NA|TRBV6-2/TRBV6-3
CASSHLAEWNEQFF
>many|TRBV28
CASPPRVDRRRTEAFF
>NA|TRBV20-1
CSCPGLAGDYNEQFF
>many|TRBV27
CASKGRAGSTDTQYF
>many|TRBV6-2/TRBV6-3
CASSYDVSNTGELFF
>NA|TRBV15
CATSRDLVGEQYF
>many|TRBV20-1
CSARRVGIKDQPQHF
>many|TRBV28
CASSFPGHEQFF
>NA|TRBV6-2/TRBV6-3
CASSPRGLAGALSTGELFF
>few|TRBV28
CASSFRVSYEQFF
>NA|TRBV7-2
CASSLELAGPYEQYF
>few|TRBV20-1
CSAILGVEETQYF
>NA|TRBV5-1
CASSEGPHIQETQYF
>many|TRBV6-6
CASSSPGQGNQPQHF
>NA|TRBV6-4
CASTPRLWRDTQPQHF
>NA|TRBV5-1
CASSLALAGNSYNEQFF
>many|TRBV6-2/TRBV6-3
CASSYPRDTQYF
>NA|TRBV20-1
CSAPDPGLGEYNEQFF
>NA|TRBV28
CASSLFSSGTEGQYF
>NA|TRBV29-1
CSVEDPWRTEAFF
>few|TRBV4-1
CASSHPVSAPLHF
>NA|TRBV7-2
CASSPQGSNQPQHF
>NA|TRBV20-1
CSASPGTGQGYTF
>NA|TRBV6-5
CDSSYSGVGGSPLHF
>once|TRBV24-1
CATSDGTSPSTDTKYF
>once|TRBV18
CASSPSGQHSYEQYF
>NA|TRBV28
CASSFSGGGPQETQYF
>few|TRBV7-9
CASSSLLAGAPDTQYF
>few|TRBV12-3/TRBV12-4
CASSTTASGNTIYF
>many|TRBV20-1
CSAGARIYSYNEQFF
>NA|TRBV2
CASSDGGRSTKAFF
>few|TRBV20-1
CSVGQGNQLQHF
>few|TRBV4-2
CASSQFDQGAGGELFF
>many|TRBV4-3
CASSQDILAERTDTQYF
>NA|TRBV7-6
CASSFVSGTSYNEQFF
>NA|TRBV4-1
CASSQGPWTSWHEQFF
>many|TRBV27
CASRVSPYEQYF
>many|TRBV20-1
CSADDRGYPYYEQYF
>many|TRBV28
CASSLGPARGYTF
>NA|TRBV20-1
CSSRDGRADNEQFF
>few|TRBV20-1
CSAPESYEQYF
>few|TRBV20-1
CSGRQGNQPQHF
>NA|TRBV28
CASSLQSIGGETQYF
>NA|TRBV20-1
CSALSGEQYF
>NA|TRBV11-2
CASSPNSGNTEAFF
>few|TRBV28
CASSLKGYAPYNEQFF
>NA|TRBV20-1
CSARDRVQSTDTQYF
>many|TRBV27
CASSSVGEQYF
>NA|TRBV6-2/TRBV6-3
CASRHTGDTDTQYF
>many|TRBV20-1
CSARTSRTYNEQFF